Described below is a single T cell receptor (beta chain) sequence and its context. The CDR3 is cut off 3 residues early in the read; its end comes from the germline J gene. The data were obtained in a study of T cells in women clearing cervical HPV infection. At the level of the study: No precancer developed; the control's incident HPV16 infection cleared within 12 months. Case blood drawn at lesion detection; control blood after infection cleared.

TCR beta CDR3 amplified by multiplex PCR from roughly 1,300 ng genomic DNA. The repertoire was sequenced with immunoSEQ multiplex PCR; TCRdb's copy has only in-frame clones and lacks some. The sample shows under 20,000 clones, and approximately 3.5% sits with its ten largest clones. The CDR3 sequence is 18 residues long. V lost 4 bases and J lost 7, with 25 bases in between. Germline V gene sequence: CDR1 LGHNT, CDR2 FRNRAP. The sequence derives from a woman aged 18-70 years with a cervical HPV16 infection that either progressed to CIN3+ or cleared (not recorded which). Sequenced material: blood buffy coat. The J gene is TRBJ2-2, the V gene TRBV12-5, with a weak D call TRBD1 (6 bases). The CDR3 DNA, read in part, is TGTGCTAGTGGTTCGACCTTGTACTCAACAGGGTCGGGCGGGGAG. Translated, it gives CASGSTLYSTGSGGE. The entire CDR3 sequence reads CASGSTLYSTGSGGELFF.